The rows below give T cell receptor beta chains drawn from one sample of a study of identical twins. From the 5' RACE reads, TCRdb called clonotypes with MiXCR, one entry per CDR3 protein. The profile covers about 530,000 distinct CDR3 sequences, with about 15% appearing a single time and about 0.47% taken by the ten largest. The sample was also reused in another study, on yellow fever vaccine responses in identical twins.

Sequenced: CD4+ T cells sorted from blood. Receptors were obtained from a woman under 30 in good health. Each CDR3 is given with its conserved first and last residue. Each record gives: V gene, clone size, D gene, J gene, CDR3 protein, CDR3 DNA. A D gene is named only where the DNA matches it firmly. Some rows have no size entry. The others give once, few or many, or a class for an expanded clone.

v_gene: TRBV20-1
abundance: NA
d_gene: TRBD2
j_gene: TRBJ2-1
CDR3aa: CSASRPGTSFLKSSYNEQFF
CDR3nt: TGCAGTGCTAGCCGCCCCGGGACTAGCTTCCTGAAGAGCTCCTACAATGAGCAGTTCTTC

v_gene: TRBV4-1
abundance: few
d_gene: TRBD2
j_gene: TRBJ2-1
CDR3aa: CASSPWPSGGREQFF
CDR3nt: TGCGCCAGCAGCCCATGGCCAAGCGGGGGTCGTGAGCAGTTCTTC

v_gene: TRBV4-2
abundance: NA
d_gene: NA
j_gene: TRBJ1-1
CDR3aa: CASSQRLTEKNTEAFF
CDR3nt: TGTGCCAGCAGCCAAAGATTGACAGAGAAGAACACTGAAGCTTTCTTT

v_gene: TRBV7-6
abundance: few
d_gene: NA
j_gene: TRBJ2-1
CDR3aa: CASSLGNSNEQFF
CDR3nt: TGTGCCAGCAGCTTAGGTAACAGCAATGAGCAGTTCTTC

v_gene: TRBV10-3
abundance: NA
d_gene: TRBD1
j_gene: TRBJ2-1
CDR3aa: CAISPGTGRTYNEQFF
CDR3nt: TGTGCCATCAGTCCAGGGACAGGCCGTACCTACAATGAGCAGTTCTTC

v_gene: TRBV15
abundance: NA
d_gene: NA
j_gene: TRBJ2-2
CDR3aa: CATSKSRELFF
CDR3nt: TGTGCCACCAGCAAATCCCGGGAGCTGTTTTTT

v_gene: TRBV11-1
abundance: NA
d_gene: TRBD1
j_gene: TRBJ2-1
CDR3aa: CASSLRDRVSYNEQFF
CDR3nt: TGTGCCAGCAGCTTACGTGACAGGGTCTCCTACAATGAGCAGTTCTTC

v_gene: TRBV6-1
abundance: few
d_gene: TRBD1
j_gene: TRBJ1-2
CDR3aa: CASIVGQNAYGYTF
CDR3nt: TGTGCCAGCATTGTGGGACAGAATGCCTATGGCTACACCTTC

v_gene: TRBV12-3/TRBV12-4
abundance: NA
d_gene: TRBD1
j_gene: TRBJ2-1
CDR3aa: CASSFSLGTANEQFF
CDR3nt: TGTGCCAGCAGTTTCTCTCTCGGGACAGCCAATGAGCAGTTCTTC

v_gene: TRBV12-3/TRBV12-4
abundance: NA
d_gene: NA
j_gene: TRBJ1-1
CDR3aa: CATGSRTEAFF
CDR3nt: TGTGCCACCGGGTCTAGGACTGAAGCTTTCTTT

v_gene: TRBV13
abundance: once
d_gene: TRBD1
j_gene: TRBJ2-7
CDR3aa: CASSRRPGTGFDYEQYF
CDR3nt: TGTGCCAGCAGCCGACGTCCCGGGACAGGTTTCGACTACGAGCAGTACTTC

v_gene: TRBV11-3
abundance: once
d_gene: NA
j_gene: TRBJ2-6
CDR3aa: CASSLRSATSGANVLTF
CDR3nt: TGTGCCAGCAGCTTAAGGTCAGCGACCTCTGGGGCCAACGTCCTGACTTTC

v_gene: TRBV12-3/TRBV12-4
abundance: many
d_gene: NA
j_gene: TRBJ1-1
CDR3aa: CASGRGVFGTEAFF
CDR3nt: TGTGCCAGCGGAAGGGGGGTGTTTGGTACTGAAGCTTTCTTT

v_gene: TRBV3-1
abundance: few
d_gene: TRBD2
j_gene: TRBJ2-1
CDR3aa: CASSQAGTTKTNEQFF
CDR3nt: TGTGCCAGCAGCCAAGCCGGGACTACCAAGACCAATGAGCAGTTCTTC

v_gene: TRBV7-9
abundance: NA
d_gene: TRBD1
j_gene: TRBJ1-2
CDR3aa: CASSSGQGFSGYTF
CDR3nt: TGTGCCAGCAGCTCGGGACAGGGTTTTAGTGGCTACACCTTC

v_gene: TRBV5-1
abundance: many
d_gene: NA
j_gene: TRBJ2-2
CDR3aa: CASGRTANTGELFF
CDR3nt: TGCGCCAGCGGTAGGACAGCGAACACCGGGGAGCTGTTTTTT

v_gene: TRBV12-3/TRBV12-4
abundance: few
d_gene: NA
j_gene: TRBJ1-2
CDR3aa: CASTRKGGRTNYGYTF
CDR3nt: TGTGCCAGCACCCGAAAGGGGGGGAGGACGAACTATGGCTACACCTTC

v_gene: TRBV20-1
abundance: NA
d_gene: NA
j_gene: TRBJ2-5
CDR3aa: CSARPWTIGRGQETQYF
CDR3nt: TGCAGTGCTAGACCATGGACTATCGGGAGAGGCCAAGAGACCCAGTACTTC

v_gene: TRBV2
abundance: few
d_gene: NA
j_gene: TRBJ2-1
CDR3aa: CASNGGNSYNEQFF
CDR3nt: TGTGCCAGCAATGGCGGCAACTCCTACAATGAGCAGTTCTTC

v_gene: TRBV25-1
abundance: few
d_gene: NA
j_gene: TRBJ2-1
CDR3aa: CASSARDEQFF
CDR3nt: TGTGCCAGCAGTGCCAGGGATGAGCAGTTCTTC

v_gene: TRBV7-7
abundance: NA
d_gene: TRBD1
j_gene: TRBJ2-1
CDR3aa: CASSLAGPGQYNEQFF
CDR3nt: TGTGCCAGCAGCTTAGCCGGACCGGGACAGTACAATGAGCAGTTCTTC

v_gene: TRBV7-2
abundance: NA
d_gene: NA
j_gene: TRBJ1-5
CDR3aa: CASSFLGLSNQPQHF
CDR3nt: TGTGCCAGCAGCTTTTTGGGGTTGAGCAATCAGCCCCAGCATTTT

v_gene: TRBV20-1
abundance: NA
d_gene: NA
j_gene: TRBJ2-2
CDR3aa: CSATGLQNTGELFF
CDR3nt: TGCAGTGCCACGGGACTCCAGAACACCGGGGAGCTGTTTTTT

v_gene: TRBV13
abundance: NA
d_gene: NA
j_gene: TRBJ2-2
CDR3aa: CASRDRTGTGELFF
CDR3nt: TGTGCCAGCCGAGACCGAACAGGGACCGGGGAGCTGTTTTTT

v_gene: TRBV28
abundance: many
d_gene: NA
j_gene: TRBJ1-5
CDR3aa: CASSFNQPQHF
CDR3nt: TGTGCCAGCAGTTTCAATCAGCCCCAGCATTTT

v_gene: TRBV12-3/TRBV12-4
abundance: NA
d_gene: NA
j_gene: TRBJ1-2
CDR3aa: CASSFGTANYGYTF
CDR3nt: TGTGCCAGCAGTTTTGGGACGGCTAACTATGGCTACACCTTC

v_gene: TRBV5-1
abundance: NA
d_gene: NA
j_gene: TRBJ2-1
CDR3aa: CASSLATPRGEQFF
CDR3nt: TGCGCCAGCAGCTTGGCAACGCCCCGGGGGGAGCAGTTCTTC

v_gene: TRBV12-5
abundance: few
d_gene: TRBD2
j_gene: TRBJ2-1
CDR3aa: CASAKPGGPGNEQFF
CDR3nt: TGTGCTAGTGCCAAACCGGGAGGGCCGGGGAATGAGCAGTTCTTC

v_gene: TRBV14
abundance: few
d_gene: TRBD2
j_gene: TRBJ2-2
CDR3aa: CASSQEKSSGIYGELFF
CDR3nt: TGTGCCAGCAGCCAAGAGAAATCTAGCGGGATTTACGGGGAGCTGTTTTTT

v_gene: TRBV6-5
abundance: many
d_gene: TRBD2
j_gene: TRBJ2-7
CDR3aa: CASSYSPTSGSMDEQYF
CDR3nt: TGTGCCAGCAGTTACTCCCCCACTAGCGGGAGTATGGACGAGCAGTACTTC

v_gene: TRBV5-1
abundance: few
d_gene: NA
j_gene: TRBJ2-2
CDR3aa: CASSLALWGFPGELFF
CDR3nt: TGCGCCAGCAGCTTGGCCCTATGGGGATTTCCCGGGGAGCTGTTTTTT

v_gene: TRBV9
abundance: NA
d_gene: TRBD2
j_gene: TRBJ2-1
CDR3aa: CASSVGLADSPQYNEQFF
CDR3nt: TGTGCCAGCAGCGTAGGACTAGCGGACTCCCCACAATACAATGAGCAGTTCTTC

v_gene: TRBV12-3/TRBV12-4
abundance: NA
d_gene: NA
j_gene: TRBJ2-2
CDR3aa: CASSFSGAGTGELFF
CDR3nt: TGTGCCAGCAGTTTCTCCGGAGCAGGCACCGGGGAGCTGTTTTTT

v_gene: TRBV5-1
abundance: few
d_gene: TRBD1
j_gene: TRBJ2-7
CDR3aa: CASSLLSGTVLHEQYF
CDR3nt: TGCGCCAGCAGCCTACTGTCCGGGACAGTTCTCCACGAGCAGTACTTC

v_gene: TRBV28
abundance: NA
d_gene: TRBD1
j_gene: TRBJ1-6
CDR3aa: CASSFNRGNSPLHF
CDR3nt: TGTGCCAGCAGTTTCAACAGGGGAAATTCACCCCTCCACTTT

v_gene: TRBV5-1
abundance: NA
d_gene: TRBD1
j_gene: TRBJ2-7
CDR3aa: CASSLGQATYEQYF
CDR3nt: TGCGCCAGCAGCCTGGGACAGGCCACCTACGAGCAGTACTTC

v_gene: TRBV2
abundance: NA
d_gene: TRBD1
j_gene: TRBJ2-1
CDR3aa: CASRTGQGLMNEQFF
CDR3nt: TGTGCCAGCAGGACGGGACAGGGGCTGATGAATGAGCAGTTCTTC